The rows below give T cell receptor beta chains drawn from one sample of a study of beta chain features in type 1 diabetes. Generated by immunoSEQ multiplex PCR, the TCRdb table keeps only in-frame clones and is missing some. The table includes about 160,000 clones, about a tenth detected once. Sequenced sample: central memory CD4+ T cells from blood. All receptors come from a man aged 25 to 45 with type 1 diabetes. Both conserved end residues are part of each CDR3. The order of the fields is D gene, J gene, clone size, V gene, CDR3 DNA, CDR3 protein. D genes are given only for firm matches. For some rows the clone size is stated as once, few or many, or as a class when expanded; others skip it.

d_call: NA; j_call: TRBJ2-7; clone_size: NA; v_call: TRBV11-2; cdr3_nt: TGTGCCAGCAGCATTGGACATAAATCCTACGAGCAGTACTTC; cdr3_aa: CASSIGHKSYEQYF
d_call: TRBD2; j_call: TRBJ2-3; clone_size: few; v_call: TRBV5-1; cdr3_nt: TGCGCCAGCAGCCCGGCCGTGGCTAGCGGATCAGATACGCAGTATTTT; cdr3_aa: CASSPAVASGSDTQYF
d_call: NA; j_call: TRBJ2-3; clone_size: NA; v_call: TRBV29-1; cdr3_nt: TGCAGCGTTGGAAGGGGCACCACAGATACGCAGTATTTT; cdr3_aa: CSVGRGTTDTQYF
d_call: TRBD1; j_call: TRBJ2-5; clone_size: few; v_call: TRBV5-6; cdr3_nt: TGTGCCAGCAGCTTGGCCGCCGCAGGGGGCGGAGAGACCCAGTACTTC; cdr3_aa: CASSLAAAGGGETQYF
d_call: NA; j_call: TRBJ1-1; clone_size: NA; v_call: TRBV10-3; cdr3_nt: TGTGCCATCACACGGGGGGGAATGAACACTGAAGCTTTCTTT; cdr3_aa: CAITRGGMNTEAFF
d_call: TRBD1; j_call: TRBJ2-7; clone_size: NA; v_call: TRBV6-5; cdr3_nt: TGTGCCAGCAGTTACTCCTGGACAGGGGGGAATGAGCAGTACTTC; cdr3_aa: CASSYSWTGGNEQYF
d_call: TRBD1; j_call: TRBJ2-1; clone_size: NA; v_call: TRBV9; cdr3_nt: TGTGCCAGCAGCGTGACCATAGGGACAGTCAACAATGAGCAGTTCTTC; cdr3_aa: CASSVTIGTVNNEQFF
d_call: TRBD1; j_call: TRBJ2-1; clone_size: few; v_call: TRBV6-5; cdr3_nt: TGTGCCAGCAGCTCAGGAGGGACAGGTAACAATGAGCAGTTCTTC; cdr3_aa: CASSSGGTGNNEQFF
d_call: NA; j_call: TRBJ2-1; clone_size: few; v_call: TRBV18; cdr3_nt: TGTGCCAGTGTTCCGACAGGCGGCAAAGATGAGCAGTTCTTC; cdr3_aa: CASVPTGGKDEQFF
d_call: TRBD1; j_call: TRBJ2-7; clone_size: NA; v_call: TRBV11-2; cdr3_nt: TGTGCCAGCAGCTCCGTCAGGGGGCAGAGCTCCTACGAGCAGTACTTC; cdr3_aa: CASSSVRGQSSYEQYF
d_call: NA; j_call: TRBJ2-1; clone_size: few; v_call: TRBV7-3; cdr3_nt: TGTGCCAGCAGCTTATCGTCCCAGAATGAGCAGTTCTTC; cdr3_aa: CASSLSSQNEQFF
d_call: TRBD1; j_call: TRBJ1-1; clone_size: NA; v_call: TRBV29-1; cdr3_nt: TGCAGCGTGGCAGGGGGCCGGGGAAGGAACACTGAAGCTTTCTTT; cdr3_aa: CSVAGGRGRNTEAFF
d_call: TRBD2; j_call: TRBJ2-3; clone_size: NA; v_call: TRBV7-9; cdr3_nt: TGTGCCAGCAGGGGACTAGCGGGAGCTACGCAGTATTTT; cdr3_aa: CASRGLAGATQYF
d_call: TRBD1; j_call: TRBJ1-1; clone_size: NA; v_call: TRBV18; cdr3_nt: TGTGCCAGCTCACCACCGACAGGGAAGGCTTTCTTT; cdr3_aa: CASSPPTGKAFF
d_call: NA; j_call: TRBJ2-5; clone_size: NA; v_call: TRBV28; cdr3_nt: TGTGCCAGCAGTTTATATTCGGGAGCAGAGACCCAGTACTTC; cdr3_aa: CASSLYSGAETQYF
d_call: TRBD1; j_call: TRBJ1-2; clone_size: few; v_call: TRBV27; cdr3_nt: TGTGCCAGCAGTCGAAGAGGGACAGCCGCTTTTGGCTACACCTTC; cdr3_aa: CASSRRGTAAFGYTF
d_call: TRBD2; j_call: TRBJ2-5; clone_size: NA; v_call: TRBV5-4; cdr3_nt: TGTGCCAGCAGCCCCGGACTAGCGGGAGCGGAGACCCAGTACTTC; cdr3_aa: CASSPGLAGAETQYF
d_call: TRBD1; j_call: TRBJ1-1; clone_size: few; v_call: TRBV6-1; cdr3_nt: TGTGCCAGCAGTCGGGGACAGAGGATGAACACTGAAGCTTTCTTT; cdr3_aa: CASSRGQRMNTEAFF
d_call: NA; j_call: TRBJ2-7; clone_size: NA; v_call: TRBV18; cdr3_nt: TGTGCCAGCTCACCACCACTAGGCCTACTCCACGAGCAGTACTTC; cdr3_aa: CASSPPLGLLHEQYF
d_call: NA; j_call: TRBJ1-2; clone_size: few; v_call: TRBV6-5; cdr3_nt: TGTGCCAGCAGTTACGTTAAGGGGGAAGGAAACTATGGCTACACCTTC; cdr3_aa: CASSYVKGEGNYGYTF
d_call: NA; j_call: TRBJ1-4; clone_size: NA; v_call: TRBV30; cdr3_nt: TGTGCCTGGAGAGCAGGGTATGCAACTAATGAAAAACTGTTTTTT; cdr3_aa: CAWRAGYATNEKLFF
d_call: NA; j_call: TRBJ2-4; clone_size: few; v_call: TRBV5-1; cdr3_nt: TGCGCCAGCAGCTTGGACGGGATTGGCAAAAACATTCAGTACTTC; cdr3_aa: CASSLDGIGKNIQYF
d_call: NA; j_call: TRBJ1-4; clone_size: once; v_call: TRBV19; cdr3_nt: TGTGCCACCCGACAGGCCGCAACTAATGAAAAACTGTTTTTT; cdr3_aa: CATRQAATNEKLFF
d_call: NA; j_call: TRBJ2-7; clone_size: NA; v_call: TRBV13; cdr3_nt: TGTGCCAGCAGCCGAGGGAGATACTACGAGCAGTACTTC; cdr3_aa: CASSRGRYYEQYF
d_call: NA; j_call: TRBJ2-1; clone_size: NA; v_call: TRBV19; cdr3_nt: TGTGCCAGGGGACTTGCGAATGAGCAGTTCTTC; cdr3_aa: CARGLANEQFF
d_call: TRBD1; j_call: TRBJ2-7; clone_size: few; v_call: TRBV19; cdr3_nt: TGTGCCACCGCGCCGGGACAGGGTGTTGGCGAGCAGTACTTC; cdr3_aa: CATAPGQGVGEQYF
d_call: NA; j_call: TRBJ2-2; clone_size: NA; v_call: TRBV4-2; cdr3_nt: TGTGCCAGCAGCCAATCCGTAACTAGTTCTCACGGGGAGCTGTTTTTT; cdr3_aa: CASSQSVTSSHGELFF
d_call: NA; j_call: TRBJ1-3; clone_size: NA; v_call: TRBV18; cdr3_nt: TGTGCCAGCTCAGAGGGTCTCGGGACAACCTCTGGAAACACCATATATTTT; cdr3_aa: CASSEGLGTTSGNTIYF
d_call: TRBD2; j_call: TRBJ2-1; clone_size: NA; v_call: TRBV6-1; cdr3_nt: TGTGCCAGCAGTGCCCGACTAGCCGGAGAGCAGTTCTTC; cdr3_aa: CASSARLAGEQFF
d_call: TRBD2; j_call: TRBJ2-1; clone_size: few; v_call: TRBV7-9; cdr3_nt: TGTGCCAGCAGCTTAGAACTAGCGGGAAGTGAGCAGTTCTTC; cdr3_aa: CASSLELAGSEQFF
d_call: NA; j_call: TRBJ1-1; clone_size: NA; v_call: TRBV5-6; cdr3_nt: TGTGCCAGCAGCTTGGCTCACGGGACTGAAGCTTTCTTT; cdr3_aa: CASSLAHGTEAFF
d_call: NA; j_call: TRBJ2-1; clone_size: NA; v_call: TRBV29-1; cdr3_nt: TGCAGCGTTGCGTGGGCCAATGAGCAGTTCTTC; cdr3_aa: CSVAWANEQFF
d_call: NA; j_call: TRBJ1-2; clone_size: NA; v_call: TRBV4-2; cdr3_nt: TGTGCCAGCAGCCACGAGGAGGGGACCTATGGCTACACCTTC; cdr3_aa: CASSHEEGTYGYTF
d_call: TRBD1; j_call: TRBJ2-7; clone_size: NA; v_call: TRBV11-2; cdr3_nt: TGTGCCAGCAGCATAACCGGGACAGTATACGAGCAGTACTTC; cdr3_aa: CASSITGTVYEQYF
d_call: TRBD1; j_call: TRBJ1-2; clone_size: NA; v_call: TRBV9; cdr3_nt: TGTGCCAGCAGCGCGAAAGGGACAGGGAACTATGGCTACACCTTC; cdr3_aa: CASSAKGTGNYGYTF
d_call: NA; j_call: TRBJ2-3; clone_size: NA; v_call: TRBV6-6; cdr3_nt: TGTGCCAGCAGTTACAGTGCCGGTACAGATACGCAGTATTTT; cdr3_aa: CASSYSAGTDTQYF
d_call: TRBD1; j_call: TRBJ1-5; clone_size: NA; v_call: TRBV7-8; cdr3_nt: TGTGCCAGCAGCGGCCCTGGACAGGGTGATCAGCCCCAGCATTTT; cdr3_aa: CASSGPGQGDQPQHF
d_call: NA; j_call: TRBJ2-2; clone_size: NA; v_call: TRBV6-1; cdr3_nt: TGTGCCAGCAGTATATCCGGGACTTCGCGGGGGGAGCTGTTTTTT; cdr3_aa: CASSISGTSRGELFF
d_call: TRBD2; j_call: TRBJ2-5; clone_size: few; v_call: TRBV7-9; cdr3_nt: TGTGCCAGCATCTGGACTAGCGGGAGAGGCGAGACCCAGTACTTC; cdr3_aa: CASIWTSGRGETQYF